This T cell receptor (beta chain) was observed in a study of neurological immune-mediated disorders. About the study: The multiple sclerosis group of approximately 35 included approximately 30 relapsing-remitting and 3 secondary progressive patients.

Every sequencing run produced over 170 million TCR-beta sequences that came from 15-18 subjects. Via MiXCR, TCRdb re-called the 5' RACE reads, giving one row per CDR3 protein. The sample consists of approximately 90,000 distinct CDR3 sequences, roughly 3.5% of them appearing once. Trimming cost V 4 bases and J 0 bases, with 7 bases left between them. The CDR3 has 13 amino acids. In this sample, this clonotype is medium-sized. Its antigen is still unknown. Points from the study as a whole: When the repertoires were sorted by phylogenetic grouping, those of 18 of 34 multiple sclerosis patients ended up in one related-CDR3 cluster, a possible signature. Multiple sclerosis patients had less TCR clonal expansion than even healthy controls, unlike HTLV-1-associated myelopathy.

The V gene is TRBV12-3 or TRBV12-4, the J gene TRBJ2-7; D is possibly TRBD1 or TRBD2 (5 bases each). The material sequenced was PBMCs. This sequence originates from a woman aged 18-30 years with multiple sclerosis. In DNA form, the CDR3 reads TGTGCCAGCAGTTGGGACGCCTCCTACGAGCAGTACTTC. Its protein product is CASSWDASYEQYF.